The rows below give T cell receptor beta chains drawn from one sample of a study of CD8 T cells in Susac syndrome. TCRdb itself ran the immunoSEQ multiplex PCR reads through MiXCR, one entry per CDR3 protein. The repertoire holds 200,000 or so distinct CDR3 sequences, with about 96% as singletons. The source material was CD4+ T cells from PBMCs. These receptors came from a human donor with multiple sclerosis. Each CDR3 is given with its conserved first and last residue.

>TRBV5-1|15|TRBJ2-7
CASRTLPGTGYEQYF
>TRBV3-1|13|TRBJ2-5
CASSQGAVETQYF
>TRBV7-2|15|TRBJ2-7
CASSQTLTAGYEQYF
>TRBV4-1|13|TRBJ2-5
CASSQDRWETQYF
>TRBV12-3/TRBV12-4|14|TRBJ2-7
CASSFDRSFIGQYF
>TRBV7-9|13|TRBJ1-2
CASSHGANYGYTF
>TRBV7-2|14|TRBJ1-5
CASSFWGLNQPQHF
>TRBV6-5|16|TRBJ2-7
CASSNVLAGGSYEQYF
>TRBV27|15|TRBJ2-7
CASSLSDRVHHEQYF
>TRBV20-1|14|TRBJ2-5
CSARDPGGRETQYF
>TRBV12-5|12|TRBJ2-5
CASTGREETQYF
>TRBV29-1|12|TRBJ1-1
CSVEGKYTEAFF
>TRBV20-1|15|TRBJ2-7
CSAADSVQAQYEQYF
>TRBV20-1|12|TRBJ2-2
CSARDQPGELFF
>TRBV15|19|TRBJ1-6
CATSRETGMAVLYNSPLHF
>TRBV3-1|15|TRBJ2-7
CASSRLTGKNGEQYF
>TRBV24-1|14|TRBJ2-3
CATLGGPGRDTQYF
>TRBV20-1|15|TRBJ2-1
CSARAPGLGSNEQFF
>TRBV20-1|14|TRBJ1-6
CSAADASYNSPLHF
>TRBV29-1|14|TRBJ2-5
CSGLQGTPKETQYF
>TRBV29-1|13|TRBJ2-1
CSVETSAYGEQFF
>TRBV5-1|11|TRBJ2-7
CASSSNYEQYF